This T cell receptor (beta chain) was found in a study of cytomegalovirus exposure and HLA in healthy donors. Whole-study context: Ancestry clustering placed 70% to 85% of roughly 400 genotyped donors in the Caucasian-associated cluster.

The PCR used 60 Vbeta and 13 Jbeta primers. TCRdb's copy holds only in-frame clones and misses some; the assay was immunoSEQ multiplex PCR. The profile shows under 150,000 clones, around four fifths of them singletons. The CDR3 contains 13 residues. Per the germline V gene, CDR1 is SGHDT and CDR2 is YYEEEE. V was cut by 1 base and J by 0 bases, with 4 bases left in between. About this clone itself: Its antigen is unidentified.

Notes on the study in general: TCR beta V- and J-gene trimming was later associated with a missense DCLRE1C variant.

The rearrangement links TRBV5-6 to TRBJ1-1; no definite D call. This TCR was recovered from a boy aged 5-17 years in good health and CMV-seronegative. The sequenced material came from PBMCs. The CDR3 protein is CASSLPVNTEAFF. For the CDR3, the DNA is TGTGCCAGCAGCTTGCCAGTGAACACTGAAGCTTTCTTT. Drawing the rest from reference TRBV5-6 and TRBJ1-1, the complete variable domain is DAGVTQSPTHLIKTRGQQVTLRCSPKSGHDTVSWYQQALGQGPQFIFQYYEEEERQRGNFPDRFSGHQFPNYSSELNVNALLLGDSALYLCASSLPVNTEAFFGQGTRLTVV.